The TCR beta chain described here comes from a study of vaccination effects on CD4 cells after COVID-19. Study at large: PBMC were cultured at some 2.1 million per well with roughly 10 IU/ml IL-2 and around 9.4 ug/ml peptides.

Germline V gene data show CDR1 as MNHNS and CDR2 as SASEGT. The CDR3 has 14 residues. Trimming removed 3 bases at V and 3 bases at J, with 9 bases between. The authors isolated CD4+ T cells after about 10 days of culture. All participants had two doses of either the BNT162b2 or mRNA-1273 vaccine. Nucleocapsid antibodies stayed negative before and after vaccination, showing no earlier SARS-CoV-2 infection. Turning to this clone: Its antigen is currently unknown.

Using immunoSEQ multiplex PCR, the repertoire was profiled, and TCRdb retains in-frame clones only, with some absent. The table records about 40,000 clones, around 73% of them present only once. The sequencing here drew on CD4+ T cells from PBMCs cultured without peptide, taken after COVID-19 vaccination. The V gene is TRBV6-1, the J gene TRBJ1-5; D gene ambiguous. The clonotype was recovered from a human donor who received a COVID-19 vaccine. CDR3 in DNA: TGTGCCAGCAGTGAGGCGGGGTTCAATCAGCCCCAGCATTTT. Amino acid sequence: CASSEAGFNQPQHF.